The rows below give T cell receptor beta chains drawn from one sample of a study of cytomegalovirus exposure and HLA in healthy donors. The table came from immunoSEQ multiplex PCR; TCRdb's copy has only in-frame clones and leaves some out. The table shows over 150,000 clones, with roughly 80% occurring only once. Sequenced input: PBMCs. The receptors derive from a human donor in good health. The CDR3 runs from the conserved cysteine through the conserved F or W. A D gene is named only where the DNA matches it firmly. Size is stated for part of the rows, as once, few or many counts, or as a class when the clone is expanded.

J gene | clone size | D gene | V gene | CDR3 length | CDR3 protein | CDR3 DNA
TRBJ2-1 | NA | TRBD2 | TRBV7-7 | 15 | CASSPGTSGAHGQFF | TGTGCTAGCAGCCCCGGGACTAGCGGGGCCCATGGGCAGTTCTTC
TRBJ1-2 | NA | NA | TRBV19 | 14 | CASSISGGNYGYTF | TGTGCCAGTAGTATTAGCGGGGGTAACTATGGCTACACCTTC
TRBJ1-2 | NA | TRBD1 | TRBV7-9 | 16 | CASSFTTGAIVYGYTF | TGTGCCAGCAGCTTCACGACAGGGGCAATAGTCTATGGCTACACCTTC
TRBJ2-3 | NA | TRBD1 | TRBV19 | 17 | CASSLFSGTGITDTQYF | TGTGCCAGTAGCCTATTCTCCGGGACAGGGATCACAGATACGCAGTATTTT
TRBJ1-4 | NA | TRBD1 | TRBV2 | 14 | CASSDRTGVEKLFF | TGTGCCAGCAGTGACAGGACAGGGGTGGAAAAACTGTTTTTT
TRBJ2-5 | NA | TRBD2 | TRBV7-6 | 15 | CASSLLGLVGETQYF | TGTGCCAGCAGCTTACTCGGACTAGTTGGCGAGACCCAGTACTTC
TRBJ1-5 | NA | TRBD1 | TRBV5-6 | 15 | CASSPGTGDNQPQHF | TGTGCCAGCAGCCCGGGGACAGGGGACAATCAGCCCCAGCATTTT
TRBJ2-7 | once | NA | TRBV6-5 | 12 | CASSYPGYEQYF | TGTGCCAGCAGTTACCCCGGCTACGAGCAGTACTTC
TRBJ2-1 | NA | TRBD1 | TRBV27 | 17 | CASSFRPGQGTYNEQFF | TGTGCCAGCAGTTTCCGCCCGGGACAGGGGACTTACAATGAGCAGTTCTTC
TRBJ2-7 | NA | TRBD1 | TRBV19 | 14 | CASSISGGVYEQYF | TGTGCCAGTAGTATCTCAGGGGGCGTGTACGAGCAGTACTTC
TRBJ2-3 | NA | TRBD2 | TRBV4-1 | 17 | CASSQEASGGAGDTQYF | TGCGCCAGCAGCCAAGAAGCTAGCGGGGGGGCAGGGGATACGCAGTATTTT
TRBJ2-7 | NA | TRBD1 | TRBV7-9 | 13 | CASRKTGDHEQYF | TGTGCCAGCAGAAAAACAGGGGACCACGAGCAGTACTTC
TRBJ2-7 | NA | NA | TRBV2 | 13 | CASSLRISNEQYF | TGTGCCAGCAGCTTGCGGATATCCAACGAGCAGTACTTC
TRBJ1-6 | once | NA | TRBV19 | 15 | CASSIVTGYNSPLHF | TGTGCCAGTAGTATCGTAACAGGATATAATTCACCCCTCCACTTT
TRBJ1-6 | NA | TRBD1 | TRBV5-6 | 14 | CASPPRTGNSPLHF | TGTGCCAGCCCCCCTAGGACAGGGAATTCACCCCTCCACTTT
TRBJ1-1 | NA | NA | TRBV9 | 13 | CASSFSERTEAFF | TGTGCCAGCAGCTTCTCCGAACGGACAGAAGCTTTCTTT
TRBJ2-5 | NA | TRBD2 | TRBV5-1 | 15 | CASSLVAGYQETQYF | TGCGCCAGCAGCTTGGTAGCGGGGTACCAAGAGACCCAGTACTTC
TRBJ2-7 | NA | TRBD1 | TRBV6-1 | 15 | CASSETDRGPYEQYF | TGTGCCAGCAGTGAAACAGACAGGGGACCCTACGAGCAGTACTTC
TRBJ2-1 | NA | TRBD2 | TRBV7-2 | 15 | CASSLVGGNDNEQFF | TGTGCCAGCAGCCTAGTCGGGGGGAACGACAATGAGCAGTTCTTC
TRBJ2-1 | NA | NA | TRBV2 | 17 | CASSEGGPGLTYNEQFF | TGTGCCAGCAGTGAAGGAGGGCCGGGACTGACGTACAATGAGCAGTTCTTC
TRBJ1-2 | NA | TRBD1 | TRBV6-5 | 13 | CASSVDRAEGYTF | TGTGCCAGCAGTGTTGACAGGGCGGAAGGCTACACCTTC
TRBJ2-1 | NA | TRBD1 | TRBV7-2 | 18 | CASSPNSGQGRIYNEQFF | TGTGCCAGCAGCCCAAACTCGGGACAGGGGAGGATTTACAATGAGCAGTTCTTC
TRBJ1-2 | NA | TRBD1 | TRBV6-6 | 13 | CASGDREGYGYTF | TGTGCCAGCGGGGACAGGGAGGGCTATGGCTACACCTTC
TRBJ2-7 | once | TRBD1 | TRBV5-1 | 14 | CASRRTGQVDEQYF | TGCGCCAGCCGAAGAACGGGACAGGTGGACGAGCAGTACTTC
TRBJ2-2 | NA | NA | TRBV6-5 | 15 | CASSYFDTNTGELFF | TGTGCCAGCAGTTACTTTGACACGAACACCGGGGAGCTGTTTTTT
TRBJ2-1 | NA | TRBD2 | TRBV7-2 | 16 | CASSSNERGPANEQFF | TGTGCCAGCAGCTCCAACGAGCGGGGGCCGGCCAATGAGCAGTTCTTC
TRBJ2-2 | NA | TRBD1 | TRBV6-5 | 15 | CASSLDRGRTGELFF | TGTGCCAGCAGCTTAGACAGGGGAAGGACCGGGGAGCTGTTTTTT
TRBJ1-1 | NA | TRBD1 | TRBV4-1 | 13 | CASSLVRGPEAFF | TGCGCCAGCAGCCTAGTCAGGGGGCCTGAAGCTTTCTTT
TRBJ1-1 | NA | NA | TRBV7-6 | 14 | CASSNIGGNTEAFF | TGTGCCAGCAGCAACATAGGGGGGAACACTGAAGCTTTCTTT
TRBJ2-5 | NA | TRBD2 | TRBV7-9 | 15 | CASSPGLAGGKTQYF | TGTGCCAGCAGCCCTGGACTAGCGGGGGGGAAGACCCAGTACTTC